These 8 T cell receptor beta chains came from one sample sequenced in a study of cytomegalovirus exposure and HLA in healthy donors. It was with 60 Vbeta and 13 Jbeta primers that the PCR ran. Generated by immunoSEQ multiplex PCR, the TCRdb table keeps only in-frame clones and is missing some. The data hold approximately 110,000 clones, with 73% observed a single time. Input material: PBMCs. These receptors all stem from a man in his forties in good health and CMV-seronegative.

The rearrangement uses TRBV4-2 and TRBJ2-5; unclear D gene. The DNA matches TRBJ2-7 better at its end, which makes the J call doubtful. This CDR3 contains 13 residues. In germline, CDR1 is LGHNA, CDR2 YNFKEQ. The CDR3 DNA reads as TGTGCCAGCAGCCGCGGTGGGGCCTACGAGCAGTACTTC. This codes for CASSRGGAYEQYF.

The chain recombines TRBV27 with TRBJ2-2; D may be TRBD2 (6 bases). The germline CDR1 and CDR2 sequences are MNHEY and SMNVEV (reference sequence). The germline V and J ends were trimmed by 3 bases and 6 bases, with 8 bases remaining between them. The CDR3 has 13 residues. For the CDR3, the DNA is TGTGCCAGCAGTTTCGGGGGACCCGGGGAGCTGTTTTTT. Its translation: CASSFGGPGELFF.

This clone was recorded only once. The chain joins TRBV5-1 to TRBJ2-5; maybe TRBD1 (6 bases). This CDR3 has 14 residues. In germline, CDR1 is SGHRS, CDR2 YFSETQ. Trimming removed 4 bases from V and 1 base from J, with 11 bases in between. The CDR3 spells CASSPRQVQETQYF. In nucleotides, the CDR3 is TGCGCCAGCAGCCCCCGACAGGTCCAAGAGACCCAGTACTTC. The full variable domain, in which reference TRBV5-1 and TRBJ2-5 provide the parts outside the CDR3, is KAGVTQTPRYLIKTRGQQVTLSCSPISGHRSVSWYQQTPGQGLQFLFEYFSETQRNKGNFPGRFSGRQFSNSRSEMNVSTLELGDSALYLCASSPRQVQETQYFGPGTRLLVL.

The genes are TRBV5-1 and TRBJ2-7; D is possibly TRBD2 (6 bases). CDR3 length equals 12 residues. The V gene lost 0 bases and the J gene lost 5 bases, with 6 bases spanning the gap. CDR1 and CDR2 (germline): SGHRS, YFSETQ. This CDR3 is CASSLGEDEQYF. The CDR3, as DNA: TGCGCCAGCAGCTTGGGGGAGGACGAGCAGTACTTC.

The J gene is TRBJ1-5, the V gene TRBV4-3; D unclear. The CDR3 loop spans 16 amino acids. CDR1 and CDR2 from the germline V gene are LGHNA and YSLEER. The V end was cut by 0 bases, the J end by 0 bases, with 9 bases between. The CDR3 reads CASSQDSGLSNQPQHF. The CDR3 DNA sequence: TGCGCCAGCAGCCAAGATTCGGGTCTTAGCAATCAGCCCCAGCATTTT.

In this sample, this clone turned up once. The chain is built from TRBV28 and TRBJ1-4; D is perhaps TRBD1 (5 bases). CDR1 is MDHEN, CDR2 SYDVKM, per germline. The CDR3 covers 18 residues. V was shortened by 5 bases and J by 0 bases, with 19 bases between the two germline ends. The CDR3 DNA is TGTGCCAGCAGTGAGCTCCAGGGAAGTAGGGCAACTAATGAAAAACTGTTTTTT. Its protein product is CASSELQGSRATNEKLFF.

This clone was counted once. The genes are TRBV28 and TRBJ2-2; 11 bases line up with TRBD2. The V segment lost 8 bases and the J segment 6 bases; nucleotides outside the gene matches: 14. Germline values: CDR1 MDHEN, CDR2 SYDVKM. CDR3 length: 17 amino acids. The CDR3: CASDTSGGPTAPGELFF. Written as DNA, the CDR3 is TGTGCCAGCGACACTAGCGGGGGCCCAACAGCTCCCGGGGAGCTGTTTTTT.

The genes are TRBV15 and TRBJ2-4; 7 bases match TRBD1. V dropped 8 bases and J dropped 0; count of bases not matched to a gene: 7. Germline loops: CDR1 LNHNV, CDR2 YYDKDF (reference sequence). CDR3 size: 15 residues. This CDR3 reads CATQGGQLAKNIQYF. CDR3 nucleotides: TGTGCCACCCAAGGGGGACAGCTAGCCAAAAACATTCAGTACTTC.